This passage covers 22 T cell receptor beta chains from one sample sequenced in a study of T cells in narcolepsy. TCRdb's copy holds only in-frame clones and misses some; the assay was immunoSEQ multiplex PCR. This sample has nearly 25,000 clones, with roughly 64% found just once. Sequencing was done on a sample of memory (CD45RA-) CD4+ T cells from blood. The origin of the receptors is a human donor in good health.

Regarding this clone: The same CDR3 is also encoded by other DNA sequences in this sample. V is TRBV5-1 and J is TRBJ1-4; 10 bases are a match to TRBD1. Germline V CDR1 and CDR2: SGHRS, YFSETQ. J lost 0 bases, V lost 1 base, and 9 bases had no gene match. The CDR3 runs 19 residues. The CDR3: CASSLFPRQGASTNEKLFF. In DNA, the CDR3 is TGCGCCAGCAGCTTGTTCCCTCGACAGGGGGCTTCAACTAATGAAAAACTGTTTTTT. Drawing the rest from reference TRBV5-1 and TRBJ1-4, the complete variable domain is KAGVTQTPRYLIKTRGQQVTLSCSPISGHRSVSWYQQTPGQGLQFLFEYFSETQRNKGNFPGRFSGRQFSNSRSEMNVSTLELGDSALYLCASSLFPRQGASTNEKLFFGSGTQLSVL.

The CDR3: CASSFRPVYEQYF. DNA of the CDR3: TGTGCCAGCAGCTTCCGACCCGTTTACGAGCAGTACTTC. The chain combines TRBV7-2 with TRBJ2-7, with no clear D. Per germline, CDR1 SGHTA and CDR2 FQGNSA. V lost 3 bases and J lost 4, with 10 bases in between. This CDR3 is 13 amino acids long.

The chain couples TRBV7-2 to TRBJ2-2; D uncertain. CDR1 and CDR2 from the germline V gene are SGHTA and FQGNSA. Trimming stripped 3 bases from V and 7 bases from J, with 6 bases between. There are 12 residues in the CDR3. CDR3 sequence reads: CASSLGYGELFF. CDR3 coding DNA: TGTGCCAGCAGCTTGGGGTACGGGGAGCTGTTTTTT.

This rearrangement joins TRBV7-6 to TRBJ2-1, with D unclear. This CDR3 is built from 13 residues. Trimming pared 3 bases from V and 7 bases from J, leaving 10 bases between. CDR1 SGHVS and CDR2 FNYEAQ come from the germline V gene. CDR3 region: CASSFYLGNEQFF. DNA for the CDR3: TGTGCCAGCAGCTTCTACCTGGGGAATGAGCAGTTCTTC.

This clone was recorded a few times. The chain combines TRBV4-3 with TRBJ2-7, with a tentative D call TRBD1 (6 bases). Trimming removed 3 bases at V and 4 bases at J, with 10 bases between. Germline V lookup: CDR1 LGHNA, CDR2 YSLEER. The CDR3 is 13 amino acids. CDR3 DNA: TGCGCCAGCAGCCATAGTAGGGGGTACGAGCAGTACTTC. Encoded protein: CASSHSRGYEQYF.

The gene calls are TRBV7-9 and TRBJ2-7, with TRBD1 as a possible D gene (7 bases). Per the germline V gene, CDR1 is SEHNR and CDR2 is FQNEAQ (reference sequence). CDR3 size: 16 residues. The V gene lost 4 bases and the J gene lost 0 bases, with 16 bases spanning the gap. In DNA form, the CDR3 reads TGTGCCAGCAGCTCCGATCAGGGGGGAAGCTCCTACGAGCAGTACTTC. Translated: CASSSDQGGSSYEQYF.

CDR3 loop: CASSSRGIAYEQYF. DNA of the CDR3: TGTGCCAGCAGCTCACGGGGCATCGCCTACGAGCAGTACTTC. The chain combines TRBV7-9 with TRBJ2-7; either TRBD1 or TRBD2 may fit D (5 bases each). The CDR3 totals 14 residues. The germline V gene has CDR1 SEHNR and CDR2 FQNEAQ (reference sequence). Trimming took off 4 bases at V and 2 bases at J, with 12 bases between the two ends. The whole variable domain, remainder taken from reference TRBV7-9 and TRBJ2-7, is DTGVSQNPRHKITKRGQNVTFRCDPISEHNRLYWYRQTLGQGPEFLTYFQNEAQLEKSRLLSDRFSAERPKGSFSTLEIQRTEQGDSAMYLCASSSRGIAYEQYFGPGTRLTVT.

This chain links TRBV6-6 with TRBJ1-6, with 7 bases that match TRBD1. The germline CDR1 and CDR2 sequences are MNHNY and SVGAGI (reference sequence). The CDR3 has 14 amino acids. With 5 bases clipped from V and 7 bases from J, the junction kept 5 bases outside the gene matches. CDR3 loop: CASSRTGRNSPLHF. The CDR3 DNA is TGTGCCAGCAGTCGGACAGGCCGAAATTCACCCCTCCACTTT.

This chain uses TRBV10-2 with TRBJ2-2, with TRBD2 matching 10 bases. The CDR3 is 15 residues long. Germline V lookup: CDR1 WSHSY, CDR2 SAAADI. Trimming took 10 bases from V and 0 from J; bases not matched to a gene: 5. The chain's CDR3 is CATLAGVPNTGELFF. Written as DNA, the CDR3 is TGCGCCACCCTAGCGGGGGTTCCGAACACCGGGGAGCTGTTTTTT.

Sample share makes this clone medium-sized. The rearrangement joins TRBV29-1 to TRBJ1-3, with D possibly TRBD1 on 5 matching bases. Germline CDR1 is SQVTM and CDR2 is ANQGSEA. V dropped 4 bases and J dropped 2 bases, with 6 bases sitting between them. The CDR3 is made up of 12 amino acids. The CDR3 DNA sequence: TGCAGCGTTGGACAGACTGGAAACACCATATATTTT. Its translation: CSVGQTGNTIYF. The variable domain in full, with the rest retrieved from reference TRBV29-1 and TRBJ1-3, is SAVISQKPSRDICQRGTSLTIQCQVDSQVTMMFWYRQQPGQSLTLIATANQGSEATYESGFVIDKFPISRPNLTFSTLTVSNMSPEDSSIYLCSVGQTGNTIYFGEGSWLTVV.

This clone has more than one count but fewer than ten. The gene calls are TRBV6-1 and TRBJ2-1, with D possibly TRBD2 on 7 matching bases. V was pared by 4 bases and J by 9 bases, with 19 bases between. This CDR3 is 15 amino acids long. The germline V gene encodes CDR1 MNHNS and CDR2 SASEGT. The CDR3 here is CASSVYVGGPSEQFF. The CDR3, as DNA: TGTGCCAGCAGTGTGTATGTGGGGGGGCCGAGTGAGCAGTTCTTC.

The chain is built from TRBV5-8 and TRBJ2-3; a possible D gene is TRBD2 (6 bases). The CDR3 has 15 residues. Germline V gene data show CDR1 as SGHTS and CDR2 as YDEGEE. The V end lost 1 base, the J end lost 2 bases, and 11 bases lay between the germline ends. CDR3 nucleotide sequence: TGTGCCAGCAGCTTGCAGCGGGCCTTCACAGATACGCAGTATTTT. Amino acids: CASSLQRAFTDTQYF.

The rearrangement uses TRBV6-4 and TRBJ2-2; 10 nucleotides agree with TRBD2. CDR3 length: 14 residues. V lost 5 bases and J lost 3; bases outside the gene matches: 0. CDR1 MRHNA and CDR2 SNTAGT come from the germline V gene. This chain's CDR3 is CASSLAGDTGELFF. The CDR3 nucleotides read TGTGCCAGCAGTCTAGCGGGAGACACCGGGGAGCTGTTTTTT.

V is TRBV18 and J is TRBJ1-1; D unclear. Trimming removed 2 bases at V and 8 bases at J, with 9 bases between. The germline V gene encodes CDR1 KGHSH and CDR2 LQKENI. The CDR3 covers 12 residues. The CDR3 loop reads CASSPKGWEAFF. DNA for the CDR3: TGTGCCAGCTCACCAAAGGGTTGGGAAGCTTTCTTT.

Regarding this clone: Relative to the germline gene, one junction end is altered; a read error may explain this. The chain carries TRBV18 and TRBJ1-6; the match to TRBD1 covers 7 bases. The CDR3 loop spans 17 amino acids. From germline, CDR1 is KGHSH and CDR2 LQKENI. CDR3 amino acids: CASSPLGHRGNNSPLHF. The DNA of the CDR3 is TGTGCCAGCTCCCCACTGGGCCACAGGGGCAATAATTCACCCCTCCACTTT.

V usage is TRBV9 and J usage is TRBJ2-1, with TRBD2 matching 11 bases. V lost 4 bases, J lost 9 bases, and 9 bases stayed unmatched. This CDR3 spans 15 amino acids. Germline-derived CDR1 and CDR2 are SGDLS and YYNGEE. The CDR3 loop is CASSPSSGGLVEQFF. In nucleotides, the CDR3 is TGTGCCAGCAGCCCATCTAGCGGGGGGCTGGTTGAGCAGTTCTTC.

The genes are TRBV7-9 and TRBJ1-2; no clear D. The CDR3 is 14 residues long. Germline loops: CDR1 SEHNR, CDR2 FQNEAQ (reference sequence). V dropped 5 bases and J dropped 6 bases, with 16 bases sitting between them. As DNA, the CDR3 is TGTGCCAGCAGCGTCGCCGAAAAAGGTGATGGCTACACCTTC. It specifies CASSVAEKGDGYTF.

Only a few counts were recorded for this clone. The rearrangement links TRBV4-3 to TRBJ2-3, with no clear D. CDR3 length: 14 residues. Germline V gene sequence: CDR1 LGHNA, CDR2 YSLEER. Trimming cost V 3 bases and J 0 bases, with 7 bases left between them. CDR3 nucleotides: TGCGCCAGCAGCCATACCGATAGCACAGATACGCAGTATTTT. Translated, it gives CASSHTDSTDTQYF.

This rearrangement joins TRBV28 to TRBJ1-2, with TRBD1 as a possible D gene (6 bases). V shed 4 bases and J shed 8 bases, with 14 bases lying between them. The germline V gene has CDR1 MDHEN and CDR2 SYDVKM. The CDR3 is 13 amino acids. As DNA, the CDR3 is TGTGCCAGCAGTTCTACAGGGTGGCGGGGCTACACCTTC. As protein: CASSSTGWRGYTF.

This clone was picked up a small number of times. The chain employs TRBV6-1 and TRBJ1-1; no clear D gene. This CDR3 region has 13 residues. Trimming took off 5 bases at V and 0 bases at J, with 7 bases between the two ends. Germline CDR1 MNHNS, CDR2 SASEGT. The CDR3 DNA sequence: TGTGCCAGCAGTTTAACACTGAACACTGAAGCTTTCTTT. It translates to CASSLTLNTEAFF.

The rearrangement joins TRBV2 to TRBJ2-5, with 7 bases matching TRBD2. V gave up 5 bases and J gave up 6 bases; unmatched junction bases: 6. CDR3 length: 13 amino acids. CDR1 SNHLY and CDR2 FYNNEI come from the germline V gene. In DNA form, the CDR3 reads TGTGCCAGCAGTTCTGACGGGAGGCAGACCCAGTACTTC. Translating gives CASSSDGRQTQYF.

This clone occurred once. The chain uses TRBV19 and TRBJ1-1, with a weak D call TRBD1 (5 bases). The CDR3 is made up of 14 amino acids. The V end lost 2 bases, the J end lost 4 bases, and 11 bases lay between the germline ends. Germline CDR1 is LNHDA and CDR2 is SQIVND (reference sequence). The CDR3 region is CASSIMGVGTEAFF. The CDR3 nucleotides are TGTGCCAGTAGTATAATGGGGGTAGGCACTGAAGCTTTCTTT.